Listed below are T cell receptor beta chains from one sample, sequenced in a study of T cell responses to AZD1222 COVID-19 vaccine. The protocol was immunoSEQ multiplex PCR, while the TCRdb copy is restricted to in-frame clones and leaves out a portion. The sample contains over 25,000 clones, about three quarters of which appear only once. The specimen was peripheral blood, collected on day 0 of AZD1222 vaccination. These receptor sequences come from an adult in good health. Both conserved end residues are part of each CDR3. Each record gives: J gene, clone size, D gene, V gene, CDR3 protein, CDR3 DNA. A D gene is named only where the DNA matches it firmly. Clone size is stated in some rows and not others, as once, few, many or a class when expanded.

j_call: TRBJ2-3
clone_size: .
d_call: .
v_call: TRBV6-5
cdr3_aa: CASKQDTGMDTQYF
cdr3_nt: TGTGCCAGCAAACAGGACACCGGAATGGATACGCAGTATTTT

j_call: TRBJ1-5
clone_size: .
d_call: .
v_call: TRBV19
cdr3_aa: CAGGSNQPQHF
cdr3_nt: TGTGCCGGAGGTAGCAATCAGCCCCAGCATTTT

j_call: TRBJ1-3
clone_size: .
d_call: .
v_call: TRBV7-9
cdr3_aa: CASSFHSSGGGNTIYF
cdr3_nt: TGTGCCAGCAGCTTCCATAGCTCGGGGGGTGGAAACACCATATATTTT

j_call: TRBJ2-4
clone_size: .
d_call: .
v_call: TRBV15
cdr3_aa: CATSRKSAKNIQYF
cdr3_nt: TGTGCCACCAGCCGGAAGTCGGCCAAAAACATTCAGTACTTC

j_call: TRBJ2-1
clone_size: few
d_call: TRBD2
v_call: TRBV18
cdr3_aa: CASSPLAGGNNEQFF
cdr3_nt: TGTGCCAGCTCACCCCTAGCGGGGGGAAACAATGAGCAGTTCTTC

j_call: TRBJ2-4
clone_size: .
d_call: .
v_call: TRBV11-2
cdr3_aa: CASTPSLGLKNIQYF
cdr3_nt: TGTGCCAGCACACCCTCCCTGGGACTCAAAAACATTCAGTACTTC

j_call: TRBJ2-7
clone_size: once
d_call: .
v_call: TRBV6-5
cdr3_aa: CASSSLQGTYEQYF
cdr3_nt: TGTGCCAGCAGTTCTCTACAGGGTACCTACGAGCAGTACTTC

j_call: TRBJ2-5
clone_size: few
d_call: .
v_call: TRBV14
cdr3_aa: CASSQDLRAETQYF
cdr3_nt: TGTGCCAGCAGCCAAGATTTGAGGGCCGAGACCCAGTACTTC

j_call: TRBJ2-6
clone_size: once
d_call: TRBD1
v_call: TRBV2
cdr3_aa: CASSLQGSGANVLTF
cdr3_nt: TGTGCCAGCAGCCTACAGGGGTCTGGGGCCAACGTCCTGACTTTC

j_call: TRBJ2-5
clone_size: .
d_call: TRBD2
v_call: TRBV19
cdr3_aa: CASSPRTSGSGETQYF
cdr3_nt: TGTGCCAGTAGTCCCCGGACTAGCGGGAGTGGGGAGACCCAGTACTTC

j_call: TRBJ1-1
clone_size: .
d_call: .
v_call: TRBV10-3
cdr3_aa: CAISGGQGTEAFF
cdr3_nt: TGTGCCATCAGTGGTGGGCAGGGCACTGAAGCTTTCTTT

j_call: TRBJ2-7
clone_size: once
d_call: .
v_call: TRBV29-1
cdr3_aa: CSVQDAEQYF
cdr3_nt: TGCAGCGTTCAGGACGCCGAGCAGTACTTC

j_call: TRBJ1-5
clone_size: .
d_call: .
v_call: TRBV27
cdr3_aa: CASSSSFFGSNQPQHF
cdr3_nt: TGTGCCAGCAGTTCTTCCTTTTTCGGTAGCAATCAGCCCCAGCATTTT

j_call: TRBJ2-3
clone_size: .
d_call: .
v_call: TRBV12-3/TRBV12-4
cdr3_aa: CASLRADTQYF
cdr3_nt: TGTGCCAGCCTGAGGGCGGATACGCAGTATTTT

j_call: TRBJ1-2
clone_size: .
d_call: TRBD1
v_call: TRBV28
cdr3_aa: CASSVPGTGAVGF
cdr3_nt: TGTGCCAGCAGTGTACCCGGGACAGGGGCGGTGGGCTTC

j_call: TRBJ1-2
clone_size: .
d_call: TRBD1
v_call: TRBV19
cdr3_aa: CASTQPGQGMNGYTF
cdr3_nt: TGTGCCAGTACCCAACCGGGACAGGGGATGAATGGCTACACCTTC

j_call: TRBJ2-7
clone_size: .
d_call: TRBD1
v_call: TRBV10-1
cdr3_aa: CASNLTGPSSYEQYF
cdr3_nt: TGCGCCAGCAACTTGACAGGGCCGAGCTCCTACGAGCAGTACTTC

j_call: TRBJ2-2
clone_size: .
d_call: .
v_call: TRBV19
cdr3_aa: CASNGGLSGMGELFF
cdr3_nt: TGTGCCAGTAATGGGGGGCTCTCGGGAATGGGGGAGCTGTTTTTT

j_call: TRBJ1-3
clone_size: .
d_call: TRBD1
v_call: TRBV14
cdr3_aa: CASSARTGGNTIYF
cdr3_nt: TGTGCCAGCAGCGCCAGGACAGGGGGAAACACCATATATTTT

j_call: TRBJ2-5
clone_size: .
d_call: .
v_call: TRBV6-1
cdr3_aa: CASSDAESQYF
cdr3_nt: TGTGCCAGCAGTGACGCAGAGTCGCAGTACTTC

j_call: TRBJ1-2
clone_size: once
d_call: .
v_call: TRBV5-6
cdr3_aa: CASRGGARNYGYTF
cdr3_nt: TGTGCCAGCAGAGGGGGGGCGAGGAACTATGGCTACACCTTC

j_call: TRBJ1-4
clone_size: .
d_call: .
v_call: TRBV6-6
cdr3_aa: CASSYSGRENNEKLFF
cdr3_nt: TGTGCCAGCAGTTACTCGGGCAGGGAAAATAATGAAAAACTGTTTTTT

j_call: TRBJ2-3
clone_size: .
d_call: TRBD2
v_call: TRBV5-4
cdr3_aa: CASSLGSGSADTQYF
cdr3_nt: TGTGCCAGCAGCCTGGGTAGCGGGTCCGCAGATACGCAGTATTTT

j_call: TRBJ2-6
clone_size: .
d_call: .
v_call: TRBV4-3
cdr3_aa: CASSQEGQTGANVLTF
cdr3_nt: TGCGCCAGCAGCCAAGAAGGACAGACTGGGGCCAACGTCCTGACTTTC

j_call: TRBJ1-3
clone_size: .
d_call: TRBD1
v_call: TRBV7-2
cdr3_aa: CASSSETRDRGSGNTIYF
cdr3_nt: TGTGCCAGCAGTTCTGAGACCCGGGACAGGGGCTCTGGAAACACCATATATTTT

j_call: TRBJ1-3
clone_size: once
d_call: TRBD1
v_call: TRBV7-2
cdr3_aa: CASSSGQGDTIYF
cdr3_nt: TGTGCCAGCAGCTCCGGACAGGGAGACACCATATATTTT

j_call: TRBJ1-1
clone_size: .
d_call: TRBD1
v_call: TRBV10-1
cdr3_aa: CASSDDRGGVGNTEAFF
cdr3_nt: TGCGCCAGCAGTGATGACAGGGGAGGTGTTGGGAACACTGAAGCTTTCTTT